This is a list of T cell receptor beta chains from one sample in a study of breast tumors, draining lymph nodes, adjacent tissues. TCRdb called the multiplex PCR reads again in MiXCR, with one record for every CDR3 protein. The table includes 200,000 to 300,000 distinct CDR3 sequences, 30% detected once. Sequencing was performed on axillary lymph node tissue. The receptors were gathered from a female donor with breast cancer. Some clones in this sample may be carry-over from other donors' samples. CDR3s include the opening cysteine and the closing phenylalanine or tryptophan. Fields, in order: clone size, D gene, CDR3 length, V gene, J gene, CDR3 DNA, CDR3 protein. The D gene is left open where the match is weak. Clone size is shown for a subset of rows, as once, few, many or a class of expanded clone.

abundance: NA
d_gene: NA
len: 13
v_gene: TRBV29-1
j_gene: TRBJ1-4
CDR3nt: TGCAGCGTCTATACAGGGACCTCTGGAAAACTGTTTTTT
CDR3aa: CSVYTGTSGKLFF

abundance: many
d_gene: TRBD1
len: 15
v_gene: TRBV5-1
j_gene: TRBJ1-4
CDR3nt: TGCGCCAGCAGCACACAGACAGGGGGCAGTGAAAAACTGTTTTTT
CDR3aa: CASSTQTGGSEKLFF

abundance: few
d_gene: TRBD2
len: 15
v_gene: TRBV27
j_gene: TRBJ2-1
CDR3nt: TGTGCCAGCAGTCCAGGGACTAGTGGTAAGGCTGAGCAGTTCTTC
CDR3aa: CASSPGTSGKAEQFF

abundance: NA
d_gene: TRBD2
len: 19
v_gene: TRBV6-2/TRBV6-3
j_gene: TRBJ2-2
CDR3nt: TGTGCCAGCAGTTACCGGGGACTAGCGGGAGGTTATAGCACCGGGGAGCTGTTTTTT
CDR3aa: CASSYRGLAGGYSTGELFF

abundance: many
d_gene: NA
len: 14
v_gene: TRBV7-9
j_gene: TRBJ2-1
CDR3nt: TGTGCCAGCAGCTCTTCGGGACCCGTGGCAGAGCAGTTCTTC
CDR3aa: CASSSSGPVAEQFF

abundance: few
d_gene: NA
len: 13
v_gene: TRBV27
j_gene: TRBJ2-3
CDR3nt: TGTGCCAGCAGTTTCGTCACCACAGATACGCAGTATTTT
CDR3aa: CASSFVTTDTQYF

abundance: many
d_gene: TRBD2
len: 17
v_gene: TRBV12-3/TRBV12-4
j_gene: TRBJ2-3
CDR3nt: TGTGCCAGCAGTTTAGAAGGGAGCGGGATTAGCACAGATACGCAGTATTTT
CDR3aa: CASSLEGSGISTDTQYF

abundance: many
d_gene: TRBD2
len: 13
v_gene: TRBV29-1
j_gene: TRBJ2-7
CDR3nt: TGCAGCGGGAGCGGGAGGGGGTCCTACGAGCAGTACTTC
CDR3aa: CSGSGRGSYEQYF

abundance: many
d_gene: TRBD1
len: 14
v_gene: TRBV20-1
j_gene: TRBJ1-2
CDR3nt: TGCAGTGCTGGTAGACAGGGGATATCGGGAGGCTACACCTTC
CDR3aa: CSAGRQGISGGYTF

abundance: many
d_gene: NA
len: 15
v_gene: TRBV11-3
j_gene: TRBJ2-3
CDR3nt: TGTGCCAGCAGCTTAGATCGGGTCCCCACAGATACGCAGTATTTT
CDR3aa: CASSLDRVPTDTQYF

abundance: many
d_gene: NA
len: 15
v_gene: TRBV7-8
j_gene: TRBJ2-1
CDR3nt: TGTGCCAGCAGCTTAGAAGGGACCCCGTACAATGAGCAGTTCTTC
CDR3aa: CASSLEGTPYNEQFF

abundance: once
d_gene: NA
len: 16
v_gene: TRBV28
j_gene: TRBJ1-5
CDR3nt: TGTGCCAGCAGTTTATTTCTGGGGGCGGGCAATCAGCCCCAGCATTTT
CDR3aa: CASSLFLGAGNQPQHF

abundance: NA
d_gene: TRBD1
len: 10
v_gene: TRBV15
j_gene: TRBJ2-4
CDR3nt: TGTGCCGGGACAGGGAACATTCAGTACTTC
CDR3aa: CAGTGNIQYF

abundance: many
d_gene: TRBD2
len: 17
v_gene: TRBV5-5
j_gene: TRBJ2-2
CDR3nt: TGTGCCAGCAGCTCGTTAGCGGGAGGTGTCAGCACCGGGGAGCTGTTTTTT
CDR3aa: CASSSLAGGVSTGELFF

abundance: few
d_gene: NA
len: 13
v_gene: TRBV24-1
j_gene: TRBJ1-1
CDR3nt: TGTGCCACCAGTTTGGGCATGAACACTGAAGCTTTCTTT
CDR3aa: CATSLGMNTEAFF

abundance: many
d_gene: NA
len: 12
v_gene: TRBV7-9
j_gene: TRBJ2-1
CDR3nt: TGTGCCAGCAGCTTAACCTACAATGAGCAGTTCTTC
CDR3aa: CASSLTYNEQFF

abundance: few
d_gene: NA
len: 16
v_gene: TRBV11-2
j_gene: TRBJ2-1
CDR3nt: TGTGCCAGCAGTCCCTCGGGGCTGCCTAACTACAATGAGCAGTTCTTC
CDR3aa: CASSPSGLPNYNEQFF

abundance: NA
d_gene: NA
len: 15
v_gene: TRBV5-8
j_gene: TRBJ2-6
CDR3nt: TGTGCCAGCAGCCTTACCCTGGGGGGGGCCAACGTCCTGACTTTC
CDR3aa: CASSLTLGGANVLTF

abundance: many
d_gene: NA
len: 15
v_gene: TRBV7-2
j_gene: TRBJ1-5
CDR3nt: TGTGCCAGCAGCCCTGGCTTCAGGGGTGGTCAGCCCCAGCATTTT
CDR3aa: CASSPGFRGGQPQHF

abundance: many
d_gene: NA
len: 14
v_gene: TRBV12-3/TRBV12-4
j_gene: TRBJ1-2
CDR3nt: TGTGCCAGCAGTTTGGGGGACACGGGCTATGGCTACACCTTC
CDR3aa: CASSLGDTGYGYTF

abundance: many
d_gene: NA
len: 14
v_gene: TRBV14
j_gene: TRBJ2-7
CDR3nt: TGTGCCAGCAGCCAACGCCAGGCCTCCTACGAGCAGTACTTC
CDR3aa: CASSQRQASYEQYF

abundance: many
d_gene: TRBD1
len: 15
v_gene: TRBV4-1
j_gene: TRBJ1-5
CDR3nt: TGCGCCAGCAGCCAAGGCCCCGGAGGGGGCCAGCCCCAGCATTTT
CDR3aa: CASSQGPGGGQPQHF

abundance: NA
d_gene: NA
len: 14
v_gene: TRBV27
j_gene: TRBJ2-7
CDR3nt: TGTGCCAGCGGTAGTCGTGGGGTGAGTCACGAGCAGTACTTC
CDR3aa: CASGSRGVSHEQYF

abundance: NA
d_gene: TRBD2
len: 16
v_gene: TRBV7-2
j_gene: TRBJ2-3
CDR3nt: TGTGCCAGCAGCTTAGAGCGACTAGCGGGGTACAATGAGCAGTATTTT
CDR3aa: CASSLERLAGYNEQYF

abundance: many
d_gene: TRBD1
len: 14
v_gene: TRBV19
j_gene: TRBJ2-7
CDR3nt: TGTGCCAGTAGTCAGCCGGGACAGGGCTACGAGCAGTACTTC
CDR3aa: CASSQPGQGYEQYF

abundance: many
d_gene: NA
len: 15
v_gene: TRBV20-1
j_gene: TRBJ2-7
CDR3nt: TGCAGTGCTATTCCCACGACAGGTCACAAGGTCGAGCAGTACTTC
CDR3aa: CSAIPTTGHKVEQYF

abundance: many
d_gene: TRBD2
len: 16
v_gene: TRBV10-1
j_gene: TRBJ2-3
CDR3nt: TGCGCCAGCAGCCTGGGACTAGCGGGAAGCACAGATACGCAGTATTTT
CDR3aa: CASSLGLAGSTDTQYF

abundance: NA
d_gene: NA
len: 16
v_gene: TRBV18
j_gene: TRBJ1-6
CDR3nt: TGTGCCAGCTCACCACAAGGACCAGGTGGGGATTCACCCCTCCACTTT
CDR3aa: CASSPQGPGGDSPLHF

abundance: NA
d_gene: TRBD2
len: 17
v_gene: TRBV7-2
j_gene: TRBJ2-5
CDR3nt: TGTGCCAGCAGCTTGGAAAGCGGGACTAGGTGGCAAGAGACCCAGTACTTC
CDR3aa: CASSLESGTRWQETQYF

abundance: NA
d_gene: NA
len: 14
v_gene: TRBV20-1
j_gene: TRBJ1-4
CDR3nt: TGCAGTGCACCGCTGATCTCCGAGGATGGAAAACTGTTTTTT
CDR3aa: CSAPLISEDGKLFF

abundance: many
d_gene: TRBD1
len: 21
v_gene: TRBV19
j_gene: TRBJ1-5
CDR3nt: TGTGCCAGTAGTTTTGGGGCCCCGGGACAGATTATAGCTGGTAGCAATCAGCCCCAGCATTTT
CDR3aa: CASSFGAPGQIIAGSNQPQHF

abundance: few
d_gene: NA
len: 12
v_gene: TRBV5-1
j_gene: TRBJ2-1
CDR3nt: TGCGCCAGCAGCCGTGGACCGGGTGAGCAGTTCTTC
CDR3aa: CASSRGPGEQFF

abundance: many
d_gene: TRBD1
len: 15
v_gene: TRBV3-1
j_gene: TRBJ1-2
CDR3nt: TGTGCCAGCAGCCAAAGGCTGGGACAGGGGAATGGCTACACCTTC
CDR3aa: CASSQRLGQGNGYTF

abundance: many
d_gene: TRBD2
len: 16
v_gene: TRBV5-4
j_gene: TRBJ2-7
CDR3nt: TGTGCCAGCAGCTTGGATCGCCGACTAGCATCTTACGAGCAGTACTTC
CDR3aa: CASSLDRRLASYEQYF

abundance: many
d_gene: NA
len: 14
v_gene: TRBV19
j_gene: TRBJ2-5
CDR3nt: TGTGCCAGTAGTAGGCGGACAGAGTTAGAGACCCAGTACTTC
CDR3aa: CASSRRTELETQYF

abundance: many
d_gene: TRBD2
len: 16
v_gene: TRBV7-9
j_gene: TRBJ2-1
CDR3nt: TGTGCCAGCAGCTTAGGACTAGCGCATAACTACAATGAGCAGTTCTTC
CDR3aa: CASSLGLAHNYNEQFF

abundance: many
d_gene: NA
len: 14
v_gene: TRBV25-1
j_gene: TRBJ1-3
CDR3nt: TGTGCCAGCAGTACAGGGTTCTCTGGAAACACCATATATTTT
CDR3aa: CASSTGFSGNTIYF

abundance: many
d_gene: NA
len: 16
v_gene: TRBV11-2
j_gene: TRBJ2-5
CDR3nt: TGTGCCAGCAGCTTAGAGTTGGGGGTATTACGGGAGACCCAGTACTTC
CDR3aa: CASSLELGVLRETQYF

abundance: many
d_gene: NA
len: 15
v_gene: TRBV7-9
j_gene: TRBJ2-7
CDR3nt: TGTGCCAGCAGCCACGGTTGGAGTAGTGTCTACGAGCAGTACTTC
CDR3aa: CASSHGWSSVYEQYF

abundance: few
d_gene: NA
len: 12
v_gene: TRBV10-2
j_gene: TRBJ1-1
CDR3nt: TGCGCCAGCAAAGGGACACCCGGTGCGGCTTTCTTT
CDR3aa: CASKGTPGAAFF

abundance: NA
d_gene: NA
len: 16
v_gene: TRBV11-2
j_gene: TRBJ1-5
CDR3nt: TGTGCCAGCAGCTCTACGGGCGCGGCGGCAAGTCAGCCCCAACATTTT
CDR3aa: CASSSTGAAASQPQHF

abundance: many
d_gene: TRBD1
len: 15
v_gene: TRBV6-1
j_gene: TRBJ2-2
CDR3nt: TGTGCCAGCAGTTTTTGGACAGGGGATACCGGGGAGCTGTTTTTT
CDR3aa: CASSFWTGDTGELFF

abundance: NA
d_gene: NA
len: 16
v_gene: TRBV7-6
j_gene: TRBJ2-2
CDR3nt: TGTGCTAGCAGCTTAGGTAGCGGGACAGGATCTAGGGAGCTGTTTTTT
CDR3aa: CASSLGSGTGSRELFF

abundance: many
d_gene: TRBD2
len: 12
v_gene: TRBV29-1
j_gene: TRBJ2-1
CDR3nt: TGCAGCGTTCGGACTAGCCCCCATGAGCAGTTCTTC
CDR3aa: CSVRTSPHEQFF